Listed below are T cell receptor beta chains from one sample, sequenced in a study of blood T cells in healthy people across ages. TCRdb used MiXCR to reprocess the 5' RACE reads, holding one entry per CDR3 protein. The sample records roughly 680,000 distinct CDR3 sequences, under 25% being singletons. The material sequenced was blood. These receptors all come from a man aged 65 to 79 in good health. The conserved cysteine and the conserved F or W are not part of the CDR3 here.

v_call	j_call	cdr3_aa
TRBV5-1	TRBJ1-3	ASSLDGNTIY
TRBV5-1	TRBJ1-1	ASSLEQRTGSRTEAF
TRBV7-9	TRBJ2-1	ASSKYRDRGNNEQF
TRBV10-2	TRBJ2-3	ASSEPAPGLASDTQY
TRBV25-1	TRBJ2-1	ASSEYLGLAGVNDNEQF
TRBV5-5	TRBJ2-2	VSSSIITGELF
TRBV6-2/TRBV6-3	TRBJ1-5	ASSVWFDQPQH
TRBV20-1	-	SASTSGRGSEQY
TRBV6-1	TRBJ2-5	ASSAFTSGSYNEQY
TRBV3-1	-	ASSQGGLAGAYEQY
TRBV4-2	TRBJ2-3	ASSQLTSGTDTQY
TRBV7-2	TRBJ2-3	ASSSVLVPTDTQY
TRBV20-1	TRBJ2-1	SARETSESLNEQF
TRBV7-3	TRBJ2-1	ASSRGASGSNEQF
TRBV7-6	TRBJ2-5	ASSLEIGTWQETQY
TRBV7-9	TRBJ2-5	ASSLRTGQQETQY
TRBV12-3/TRBV12-4	TRBJ1-1	ASSLTGNTEAF
TRBV18	TRBJ1-5	ASAEGEGQPQH
TRBV10-3	TRBJ1-5	AISGQDSSQPQH
TRBV27	-	AGKTPGQGANEQF
TRBV10-3	TRBJ1-2	AISESRDVIYGYT
TRBV9	TRBJ2-5	ASSVGAQRAGEGETQY
TRBV6-1	-	ASNVQATYEQY
TRBV15	TRBJ2-7	ATSRTGSYEQY
TRBV3-1	TRBJ2-3	ASSQRLAGVGATDTQY
TRBV10-3	TRBJ1-2	AITLTPGQGEGGYT
TRBV7-9	TRBJ2-7	ASSLAQGTLSYEQY
TRBV29-1	TRBJ2-5	SVERAGQETQY
TRBV5-1	-	ASSETSGSIREQY
TRBV3-1	TRBJ1-4	ASSLGGQGNEKLF
TRBV20-1	TRBJ2-5	SARDARMGENQY
TRBV12-5	TRBJ1-4	ASGFYGPSEKLF
TRBV28	-	ASIAGGAYEQY
TRBV6-2/TRBV6-3	TRBJ2-5	ASTFRETQY
TRBV3-1	TRBJ1-2	ASSQDYRGEGYT
TRBV12-3/TRBV12-4	TRBJ1-4	ASSSRTGPNEKLF
TRBV3-1	TRBJ2-3	ASSQSGLAGVSDTQY
TRBV29-1	TRBJ2-7	SVLLAGSNEQY
TRBV12-3/TRBV12-4	-	ASSSQSGYEQY
TRBV7-2	TRBJ2-7	ASSLGVTGGPEQY
TRBV14	TRBJ2-5	ASSRQVMETQY
TRBV5-1	-	ASSQTGPYEQY
TRBV10-3	TRBJ2-1	AIRGLAGGAYNEQF
TRBV19	TRBJ2-6	ATTGDLGSGANVLT